The clone carrying this TCR beta chain was observed once. The V gene end was trimmed by 6 bases and the J gene end by 4 bases; junction bases not matched to a gene: 4. The CDR3 spans 14 residues. Per the germline V gene, CDR1 is LNHDA and CDR2 is SQIVND (reference sequence). The entry originates in a study of T cell clonotyping in hematopoietic cell transplantation. Method: immunoSEQ multiplex PCR; TCRdb's copy keeps in-frame clones and lacks some. The sample yields tens of thousands of clones, around 96% seen once. The chain joins TRBV19 to TRBJ2-7, with 12 bases identical to TRBD1. The sequencing input was peripheral blood mononuclear cells. The sequence was collected from a young man in good health. Some clones in this sample may be carry-over from other donors' samples. DNA of the CDR3: TGTGCCAGTAGGGGACAGGGGGCGGGTTACGAGCAGTACTTC. This codes for CASRGQGAGYEQYF.